These 19 T cell receptor beta chains came from one sample sequenced in a study of T cell responses to AZD1222 COVID-19 vaccine. Sequenced by immunoSEQ multiplex PCR; TCRdb stores in-frame clones only, minus some. Counted here are under 200,000 clones, more than 90% occurring once; the ten biggest clones make up 3.6%. The input for sequencing was peripheral blood, taken 28 days after the second dose of the MenACWY control vaccine. All receptors derive from an adult who received the MenACWY meningococcal vaccine as a control.

The chain carries TRBV4-1 and TRBJ2-7; D may match TRBD1 or TRBD2 (5 bases each). V was clipped by 1 base and J by 0 bases, with 13 bases between them. Per germline, CDR1 MGHRA and CDR2 YSYEKL. The CDR3 has 16 residues. This chain's CDR3 is CASSQALGPSSYEQYF. CDR3 nucleotide sequence: TGCGCCAGCAGCCAAGCCCTGGGACCCAGCTCCTACGAGCAGTACTTC.

V gene TRBV28 combines with J gene TRBJ2-7, with D perhaps TRBD1 or TRBD2 (5 bases each). Trimming stripped 6 bases from V and 2 bases from J, with 14 bases between. There are 14 residues in the CDR3. From germline, CDR1 is MDHEN and CDR2 SYDVKM. The CDR3 DNA reads TGTGCCAGCAGACCCCCGGGGCTAGCCTACGAGCAGTACTTC. It specifies CASRPPGLAYEQYF.

In DNA, the CDR3 is TGTGCCAGCATCCAGGGGATCGGAAACACCATATATTTT. Translated: CASIQGIGNTIYF. This chain uses TRBV6-5 with TRBJ1-3, with TRBD1 as a possible D gene (6 bases). The CDR3 extends over 13 amino acids. Trimming cost V 7 bases and J 4 bases, with 11 bases left between them. Germline-derived CDR1 and CDR2 are MNHEY and SVGAGI.

CDR3 DNA: TGTGCCAGCAGGGGACAGGGATCCGAAAAACTGTTTTTT. This codes for CASRGQGSEKLFF. V usage is TRBV25-1 and J usage is TRBJ1-4, with 9 positions matching TRBD1. Trimming took 6 bases from V and 8 from J; bases not matched to a gene: 4. This CDR3 comprises 13 residues. Germline V lookup: CDR1 MGHDK, CDR2 SYGVNS.

The chain is built from TRBV19 and TRBJ1-1; no reliable D call. Germline V lookup: CDR1 LNHDA, CDR2 SQIVND (reference sequence). Trimming left V 5 bases short and J 4 bases short, with 11 bases between. The CDR3 covers 13 residues. The CDR3 is CASSADWSTEAFF. The CDR3 DNA follows: TGTGCCAGTAGTGCAGATTGGAGCACTGAAGCTTTCTTT.

CDR3 nucleotides: TGCGCCAGCAGCTCCAAGGCCGATTACTACGAGCAGTACTTC. This sequence encodes CASSSKADYYEQYF. This chain links TRBV5-1 with TRBJ2-7; D is unresolved. CDR1 is SGHRS, CDR2 YFSETQ, per germline. The CDR3 spans 14 residues. Trimming cost V 3 bases and J 3 bases, with 13 bases left between them.

The chain uses TRBV4-3 and TRBJ1-4, with D perhaps TRBD1 (5 bases). CDR3 length equals 15 residues. Germline V CDR1 and CDR2: LGHNA, YSLEER. V lost 2 bases and J 3 bases, leaving 10 bases between the germline ends. The chain's CDR3 is CASSQIRTPNEKLFF. The CDR3 DNA sequence: TGCGCCAGCAGCCAAATCCGGACACCTAATGAAAAACTGTTTTTT.

V gene TRBV19 combines with J gene TRBJ1-5; 7 nucleotides line up with TRBD1. The CDR3 extends over 17 amino acids. The junction had 11 bases not matched to a gene; V was cut back by 4 bases and J by 2 bases. Germline loops: CDR1 LNHDA, CDR2 SQIVND (reference sequence). CDR3 sequence (DNA): TGTGCCAGTAGTAGGTTTCAGGGGGGAACGGGCAATCAGCCCCAGCATTTT. Its translation: CASSRFQGGTGNQPQHF.

V is TRBV28 and J is TRBJ2-5; D is unclear. Germline CDR1 reads MDHEN; CDR2 reads SYDVKM. Trimming removed 4 bases at V and 1 base at J, with 13 bases between. This CDR3 contains 15 residues. This CDR3 is CASSSSQEPQETQYF. The CDR3 bases are TGTGCCAGCAGTTCCTCCCAGGAGCCCCAAGAGACCCAGTACTTC. The whole variable domain, filled in from reference TRBV28 and TRBJ2-5, reads DVKVTQSSRYLVKRTGEKVFLECVQDMDHENMFWYRQDPGLGLRLIYFSYDVKMKEKGDIPEGYSVSREKKERFSLILESASTNQTSMYLCASSSSQEPQETQYFGPGTRLLVL.

The chain has TRBV7-9 and TRBJ2-1, with 9 bases identical to TRBD2. J was trimmed by 1 base and V by 4 bases; bases with no gene match: 11. Germline lookup yields CDR1 SEHNR and CDR2 FQNEAQ (reference sequence). The CDR3 consists of 18 residues. The chain's CDR3 is CASSSPRGRELSYNEQFF. The CDR3 bases are TGTGCCAGCAGCTCCCCGCGCGGGAGGGAGCTTTCCTACAATGAGCAGTTCTTC.

The chain uses TRBV7-8 and TRBJ1-1; D uncertain. V lost 2 bases and J lost 0, with 10 bases in between. The CDR3 spans 15 residues. Germline V gene sequence: CDR1 SGHVS, CDR2 FQNEAQ. CDR3 sequence reads: CASSLYGSLNTEAFF. In DNA form, the CDR3 reads TGTGCCAGCAGCTTATACGGGTCACTGAACACTGAAGCTTTCTTT.

Points on this clone: A read error may produce the germline difference seen at one junction end. This rearrangement joins TRBV3-1 (or the pseudogene TRBV3-2) to TRBJ2-3, with D possibly being TRBD1 (5 bases). This CDR3 is built from 16 residues. CDR1 and CDR2 (germline): LGHDT, YNNKEL (reference sequence). CDR3 sequence reads: CASSQDGSISTGTQYF. The CDR3 nucleotides read TGTGCCAGCAGCCAAGACGGGTCCATTTCCACAGGTACGCAGTATTTT.

This chain links TRBV19 with TRBJ2-1, with D perhaps assigned TRBD1 or TRBD2 (5 bases each). Germline lookup yields CDR1 LNHDA and CDR2 SQIVND (reference sequence). The V end was cut by 7 bases, the J end by 7 bases, with 17 bases between. The CDR3 length is 14 residues. This chain's CDR3 is CASTPAGSLNEQFF. CDR3 coding DNA: TGTGCCAGTACCCCCGCAGGGAGCCTGAATGAGCAGTTCTTC. The variable domain in full, with the rest retrieved from reference TRBV19 and TRBJ2-1, is DGGITQSPKYLFRKEGQNVTLSCEQNLNHDAMYWYRQDPGQGLRLIYYSQIVNDFQKGDIAEGYSVSREKKESFPLTVTSAQKNPTAFYLCASTPAGSLNEQFFGPGTRLTVL.

The rearrangement uses TRBV2 and TRBJ1-5, with D unclear. The CDR3 length is 14 residues. Trimming took 5 bases from V and 1 from J, leaving 9 bases between them. CDR1 and CDR2 from the germline V gene are SNHLY and FYNNEI. The CDR3 loop reads CASSTALSNQPQHF. CDR3 nucleotide sequence: TGTGCCAGCAGTACGGCACTGAGCAATCAGCCCCAGCATTTT.

The CDR3 loop reads CASSVAGGFSTDTQYF. CDR3 sequence (DNA): TGTGCCAGCAGCGTAGCCGGCGGGTTCTCCACAGATACGCAGTATTTT. The V call is TRBV9, the J call TRBJ2-3; D is perhaps TRBD2 (5 bases). The CDR3 has 16 amino acids. Germline CDR1 reads SGDLS; CDR2 reads YYNGEE. Trimming shortened V by 0 bases and J by 2 bases, and 13 bases separated the two germline ends.

The V gene is TRBV11-2, the J gene TRBJ1-5; 10 bases align to TRBD1. The CDR3 has 15 residues. V lost 5 bases to trimming and J lost 1 base; unmatched junction nucleotides: 2. CDR1 is SGHAT, CDR2 FQNNGV, per germline. CDR3 protein: CASSPDRGSNQPQHF. The DNA of the CDR3 is TGTGCCAGCAGCCCGGACAGGGGGAGCAATCAGCCCCAGCATTTT. Full variable domain (remainder filled in from reference TRBV11-2 and TRBJ1-5): EAGVAQSPRYKIIEKRQSVAFWCNPISGHATLYWYQQILGQGPKLLIQFQNNGVVDDSQLPKDRFSAERLKGVDSTLKIQPAKLEDSAVYLCASSPDRGSNQPQHFGDGTRLSIL.

The chain links TRBV9 to TRBJ1-3; TRBD1 aligns across 9 bases. V gave up 6 bases and J gave up 1 base; unmatched junction bases: 5. This CDR3 has 15 amino acids. The V gene's germline CDR1 is SGDLS and CDR2 YYNGEE. Here the CDR3 DNA reads TGTGCCAGCACACCCGGGACAGGGTCTGGAAACACCATATATTTT. Translated, it gives CASTPGTGSGNTIYF.

V gene TRBV24-1 combines with J gene TRBJ1-5; D gene uncertain. CDR1 is KGHDR, CDR2 SFDVKD, per germline. V lost 3 bases and J 3 bases, leaving 8 bases between the germline ends. The CDR3 length is 14 residues. CDR3 in DNA: TGTGCCACCAGTGATGTCGGCTACAATCAGCCCCAGCATTTT. Its translation: CATSDVGYNQPQHF.

V usage is TRBV6-5 and J usage is TRBJ1-5; no firm D call. This CDR3 comprises 15 residues. The V end lost 3 bases, the J end lost 2 bases, and 11 bases lay between the germline ends. CDR1 is MNHEY, CDR2 SVGAGI, per germline. The CDR3 here is CASSYGAAGNQPQHF. As DNA, the CDR3 is TGTGCCAGCAGTTATGGCGCGGCGGGCAATCAGCCCCAGCATTTT.